This T cell receptor (beta chain) derives from a study of CD8+CD57+ T cells in acquired aplastic anemia. About the study: Sorting CD4+ and CD8+ cells gave DNA averaging approximately 3 ug.

This CDR3 is built from 13 residues. V dropped 10 bases and J dropped 4 bases, with 15 bases sitting between them. CDR1 is ENHRY and CDR2 is SYGVKD in the germline V gene. Template material for TCR beta VDJ and CDR3 profiling consisted of genomic DNA. TCRdb passed the reads through MiXCR, listing each CDR3 protein once. The sample includes about 240,000 distinct CDR3 sequences, about 44% of them seen just once. This clonotype showed up many times. Patients sequenced had flow cytometry evidence of CD8+CD57+ cell expansion. Sequencing input: sorted CD4+, CD8+, or CD8+CD57+ T cells (not recorded which) from PBMCs. The clonotype originates from a human donor with aplastic anemia. The chain recombines TRBV10-3 with TRBJ2-3; TRBD2 is a possible D gene (6 bases). The CDR3, as DNA: TGTGCCAGCCAGCGGTTAGCGGCAGATACGCAGTATTTT. It translates to CASQRLAADTQYF.